What follows is one T cell receptor (beta chain) and its context. The data originate from a study of OX40 agonist ivuxolimab in advanced cancers. The method was immunoSEQ multiplex PCR; TCRdb's version includes in-frame clones alone and lacks a portion of them. The sample includes roughly 32,000 clones, roughly 79% of them seen just once. The CDR3 totals 15 residues. V lost 3 bases, J lost 7 bases, and 13 bases lay in between. CDR1 and CDR2 from the germline V gene are MGHDK and SYGVNS. Source: CD4+ or CD8+ T cells sorted from blood, taken in a trial of the OX40 agonist ivuxolimab. The sequence was collected from an adult with an advanced solid tumor such as melanoma, head and neck, liver or kidney cancer. This chain links TRBV25-1 with TRBJ1-6, with a weak D call TRBD1 (6 bases). CDR3 sequence: CASSEGRGGNSPLHF. The CDR3 coding sequence is TGTGCCAGCAGTGAGGGACGAGGGGGGAATTCACCCCTCCACTTT.